A selection of T cell receptor beta chains follows, all from one sample in a study of shared clonotypes between healthy human individuals. TCRdb keeps only in-frame clones here, not all; method: immunoSEQ multiplex PCR. The sample includes roughly 2 million clones, 85% to 95% of them seen just once. The sample consisted of naive CD4+ T cells sorted from blood. Every receptor here comes from a man aged 18 to 30 in good health. Each CDR3 is given with its conserved first and last residue. A D gene is named only where the DNA matches it firmly. Only part of the rows carry a size: once, few, many, or a class if the clone is expanded.

V: TRBV4-1; size: .; D: .; J: TRBJ2-1; CDR3: CASSRTGTRPEQFF; DNA: TGCGCCAGCAGCCGGACCGGGACAAGACCCGAGCAGTTCTTC
V: TRBV6-5; size: .; D: .; J: TRBJ1-2; CDR3: CASGRLYPNYGYTF; DNA: TGTGCCAGCGGCAGGCTGTATCCTAACTATGGCTACACCTTC
V: TRBV7-9; size: .; D: .; J: TRBJ1-1; CDR3: CASSSPRGGDTEAFF; DNA: TGTGCCAGCAGCTCCCCCAGGGGTGGCGACACTGAAGCTTTCTTT
V: TRBV23-1; size: .; D: .; J: TRBJ1-4; CDR3: CASSHLTVLLNEKLFF; DNA: TGCGCCAGCAGTCACTTGACAGTCCTTCTTAATGAAAAACTGTTTTTT
V: TRBV5-4; size: .; D: TRBD1; J: TRBJ1-6; CDR3: CASSRRTGNNSPLHF; DNA: TGTGCCAGCAGTCGACGGACAGGGAATAATTCACCCCTCCACTTT
V: TRBV30; size: .; D: .; J: TRBJ1-1; CDR3: CAWSTSPLPLTAFF; DNA: TGTGCCTGGAGCACCAGTCCCCTACCCCTCACGGCTTTCTTT
V: TRBV30; size: .; D: .; J: TRBJ1-1; CDR3: CAWSEGLGNTEAFF; DNA: TGTGCCTGGAGTGAGGGATTAGGGAACACTGAAGCTTTCTTT
V: TRBV18; size: .; D: TRBD2; J: TRBJ2-3; CDR3: CASSPPRGLAGADTQYF; DNA: TGTGCCAGCTCACCACCGCGGGGGCTAGCGGGCGCAGATACGCAGTATTTT
V: TRBV28; size: .; D: .; J: TRBJ1-2; CDR3: CASARGYGYTF; DNA: TGTGCCAGCGCTAGGGGATACGGCTACACCTTC
V: TRBV6-1; size: .; D: .; J: TRBJ1-5; CDR3: CASSDIWSNQPQHF; DNA: TGTGCCAGCAGTGATATTTGGAGCAATCAGCCCCAGCATTTT
V: TRBV6-8; size: .; D: TRBD2; J: TRBJ2-5; CDR3: CASGLYPRLAGETQYF; DNA: TGTGCCAGCGGCCTATACCCCCGACTAGCGGGGGAGACCCAGTACTTC
V: TRBV4-1; size: .; D: TRBD2; J: TRBJ2-4; CDR3: CASSQEALAGGIGLSIQYF; DNA: TGCGCCAGCAGCCAAGAAGCGCTAGCGGGAGGGATCGGATTGAGCATTCAGTACTTC
V: TRBV28; size: .; D: .; J: TRBJ1-5; CDR3: CASSLYGAGANQPQHF; DNA: TGTGCCAGCAGTTTATATGGGGCAGGGGCAAATCAGCCCCAGCATTTT
V: TRBV5-4; size: .; D: .; J: TRBJ2-7; CDR3: CASSLEFGQRPSSYEQYF; DNA: TGTGCCAGCAGCTTGGAATTCGGTCAGAGGCCCTCTTCCTACGAGCAGTACTTC
V: TRBV18; size: .; D: TRBD1; J: TRBJ2-5; CDR3: CASSPLQGQYQETQYF; DNA: TGTGCCAGCTCACCACTCCAGGGACAGTACCAAGAGACCCAGTACTTC
V: TRBV7-9; size: .; D: .; J: TRBJ1-1; CDR3: CASSLGVGNTEAFF; DNA: TGTGCCAGCAGCTTAGGGGTGGGGAACACTGAAGCTTTCTTT
V: TRBV6-6; size: once; D: TRBD1; J: TRBJ2-2; CDR3: CASSFNRGFAGELFF; DNA: TGTGCCAGCAGTTTCAACAGGGGGTTCGCCGGGGAGCTGTTTTTT
V: TRBV2; size: .; D: .; J: TRBJ1-2; CDR3: CASSERWGNWGYTF; DNA: TGTGCCAGCAGTGAAAGGTGGGGCAATTGGGGCTACACCTTC